This TCR beta chain was obtained from a study of CD8 T cells in ankylosing spondylitis. CDR3 length equals 16 residues. In germline, CDR1 is SGDLS, CDR2 YYNGEE. V lost 0 bases to trimming and J lost 6 bases, with 16 bases between them. General study points: Peripheral blood held disease-linked clones only at relatively low frequency, and these were CD8+. It appeared that ankylosing spondylitis blood was characterized by a TCR beta motif of 8 or 9 highly homologous variants. Disease-linked clones reportedly concentrated significantly in matched ankylosing spondylitis synovial fluid.

A word on this clonotype: Its cognate antigen is unknown.

Preparation of TCR beta libraries was done by quantitative 5'-RACE with molecular barcodes. TCRdb analysed the 5' RACE reads with MiXCR anew, one entry per CDR3 protein. The profile shows around 340,000 distinct CDR3 sequences, more than 20% of them singletons. Source material: blood, either unsorted or a sorted T cell fraction (not recorded which). The chain has TRBV9 and TRBJ2-4, with TRBD2 as a possible D gene (6 bases). This sequence originates from a male donor with ankylosing spondylitis or in good health (not recorded which). CDR3 bases: TGTGCCAGCAGCGTAGCTTCGGGGGTTGGCGGAAACATTCAGTACTTC. Translated, it gives CASSVASGVGGNIQYF.